The rows below give T cell receptor beta chains drawn from one sample of a study of blood T cells in healthy people across ages. TCRdb used MiXCR to reprocess the 5' RACE reads, holding one entry per CDR3 protein. The table lists approximately 1,000,000 distinct CDR3 sequences, more than 30% of them singletons. Sequenced sample: blood. The receptors were gathered from a man younger than 35 in good health. Both conserved end residues are part of each CDR3. A D gene is named only where the DNA matches it firmly. The size of a clone is reported for some rows only, either as once, few or many, or as a class for expanded clones.

v_gene,d_gene,abundance,CDR3aa
TRBV7-2,TRBD1,-,CASSLNFRTGSGYTF
TRBV2,-,few,CASSESTSGARQFF
TRBV2,TRBD1,-,CASSRNGQGGYTF
TRBV18,-,-,CASSPSQGTAQYF
TRBV2,-,-,CASIADPVGYNEQYF
TRBV20-1,-,-,CSASPGARTDTQYF
TRBV20-1,TRBD2,many,CSATRGLAGGLPSTDTQYF
TRBV20-1,-,few,CTPTKLGDNYGYTF
TRBV2,-,-,CASSRVLDGNTIYF
TRBV6-2/TRBV6-3,TRBD1,-,CASSLGPRGHEQYF
TRBV18,-,few,CASSPNSGGTSNQPQHF
TRBV7-8,-,few,CASSLRQAPVYGYTF
TRBV30,-,-,CAWSPDSTYEQYF
TRBV9,-,-,CASSGSGANYGYTF
TRBV29-1,TRBD1,once,CSGGTGTSGNTIYF
TRBV7-2,TRBD2,few,CASSFIAGDTQYF
TRBV6-5,TRBD1,few,CASSWDREMNTEAFF
TRBV27,TRBD1,few,CASSLENRGGGKLFF
TRBV10-3,-,-,CAISESQVGYTF
TRBV4-1,-,-,CASSQIGLPKSYGCTF
TRBV7-2,-,-,CASSQFDQPQHF
TRBV29-1,-,few,CSVVLLQSGANYGYTF
TRBV5-6,-,-,CASSLTPGGGPVDTQYF
TRBV7-2,-,-,CASSAPDQNEKLFF
TRBV11-2,TRBD1,-,CASDGQGRNEQFF
TRBV7-2,-,-,CASSIGPGNTEAFF
TRBV13,-,-,CASSHRDAFITDTQYF
TRBV4-2,-,-,CASSHISANQPQHF
TRBV9,-,-,CASSVEDGSNQPQHF
TRBV28,TRBD1,few,CASSKQGSSTDTQYF
TRBV4-1,-,-,CASSFPSGGWAYNEQFF
TRBV9,TRBD1,few,CASSPGQGIHEQFF
TRBV29-1,TRBD1,many,CSATTGLYGYTF
TRBV7-3,TRBD2,few,CASSLVGGKNNEQFF
TRBV4-1,TRBD1,few,CASSPGRQGAYSNQPQHF
TRBV21-1,-,-,CASSKPQDYGYTF
TRBV20-1,-,-,CSALRPDSTDTQYF
TRBV7-3,TRBD1,-,CASSSAVTGVTEAFF
TRBV5-1,-,few,CASSLVRASTLSDTQYF
TRBV29-1,-,-,CSYRDGDYEQYF